Its frequency marks the clone carrying this T cell receptor beta chain as medium-sized. An end of the junction does not agree with germline; a read error may underlie this. The read finishes 3 residues shy of the CDR3 end, and the germline J gene is used to complete it. Assay: immunoSEQ multiplex PCR; the TCRdb copy retains only in-frame clones and omits some. The sample holds more than 11,000 clones. This CDR3 has 17 amino acids. CDR1 is LGHNA, CDR2 YNFKEQ, per germline. The data derive from a study of Tregs in tolerant kidney transplant recipients. The nonmyeloablative bone marrow transplants came from related graft donors, with transient mixed chimerism.

The input for sequencing was CD8+ T cells from blood (PBMCs), taken 6 months after the transplant. This sequence joins TRBV4-2 and TRBJ2-2; 10 bases are shared with TRBD1. The source is a human patient who received a combined kidney and bone marrow transplant. Some T cells may possibly be graft donor cells. The CDR3 bases that were read are TGCGCCAGCAGCCTACAGTCCGGACAGGGGGGAACCGGGGAG. Translation: CASSLQSGQGGTGE. The CDR3 as a whole reads CASSLQSGQGGTGELFF.